Below, one T cell receptor (beta chain) is given with its context. These data belong to a study of blood T cell repertoires in COVID-19. TCRdb's table, derived via immunoSEQ multiplex PCR, lists solely in-frame clones and lacks some. Among 150,000 or so clones listed, roughly 78% were seen once. This CDR3 is built from 14 residues. V was shortened by 2 bases and J by 1 base, with 8 bases between the two germline ends. Germline CDR1 MGHDK, CDR2 SYGVNS. This clonotype was sampled from a woman in her fifties or sixties who had recovered from COVID-19. The specimen sequenced was PBMCs or T cells enriched from blood (not recorded which). V usage is TRBV25-1 and J usage is TRBJ1-1, with D possibly matching TRBD1 (6 bases). In DNA, the CDR3 is TGTGCCAGCAGTGAAAGACAGGAGAACACTGAAGCTTTCTTT. Its translation is CASSERQENTEAFF.